Each of the 22 T cell receptor beta chains below was sequenced from the same sample in a study of patients and donors after allogeneic stem cell transplantation. From the RT-PCR reads, TCRdb called clonotypes with MiXCR, one entry per CDR3 protein. The profile shows roughly 8,800 distinct CDR3 sequences, approximately 4% of them singletons. Sequencing was performed on blood, either unsorted or a sorted T cell fraction (not recorded which). These receptors all stem from a human donor who was either an allogeneic HSCT recipient or a stem cell or donor lymphocyte infusion donor (not recorded which). It is not recorded whose cells these are; they may come from a transplant donor.

This clonotype was counted ten times or more. The chain has TRBV12-3 or TRBV12-4 and TRBJ2-2, with D possibly TRBD2 on 5 matching bases. The ends were cut back, 5 bases at V and 3 bases at J, with 7 bases in the middle. The CDR3 consists of 13 residues. The CDR3 sequence is CASSPGYTGELFF. CDR3 sequence (DNA): TGTGCCAGCAGTCCGGGATACACCGGGGAGCTGTTTTTT.

The rearrangement links TRBV4-3 to TRBJ2-7; TRBD2 might be the D (6 bases). Germline V gene data show CDR1 as LGHNA and CDR2 as YSLEER. Trimming took 1 base from V and 3 from J, leaving 13 bases between them. The CDR3 is made up of 15 amino acids. The CDR3 coding sequence is TGCGCCAGCAGCCAAGGTCTGCGGGACGTCTACGAGCAGTACTTC. Residues: CASSQGLRDVYEQYF.

This clonotype was observed a handful of times. The chain has TRBV20-1 and TRBJ1-5; D is uncertain. V lost 6 bases, J lost 6 bases, and 21 bases lay in between. The length of the CDR3 is 15 residues. CDR1 is DFQATT and CDR2 is SNEGSKA in the germline V gene (reference sequence). The CDR3, as DNA: TGCAGTGCGCGACCCCGGGTCCAGAGGTCTCAGCCCCAGCATTTT. Translation: CSARPRVQRSQPQHF.

The rearrangement uses TRBV6-2 or TRBV6-3 and TRBJ2-1; D not resolved. Germline V gene sequence: CDR1 MNHEY, CDR2 SVGEGT. This CDR3 has 11 amino acids. Trimming removed 7 bases at V and 7 bases at J, with 8 bases between. CDR3 sequence: CASTQYNEQFF. The DNA of the CDR3 is TGTGCCAGCACACAATATAATGAGCAGTTCTTC.

This clonotype was observed at least ten times. DNA for the CDR3: TGTGCCAGCAGCTTAGCCGCTAGCGGGACCACAGATACGCAGTATTTT. Encoded protein: CASSLAASGTTDTQYF. This chain uses TRBV7-9 with TRBJ2-3; 9 bases match TRBD2. The CDR3 sequence is 16 residues long. After removal of 0 bases from V and 2 bases from J, the junction contained 3 bases not matched to a gene. Per germline, CDR1 SEHNR and CDR2 FQNEAQ (reference sequence).

This clonotype occurred many times. The chain carries TRBV7-9 and TRBJ2-3, with 8 bases aligning to TRBD1. V was clipped by 1 base and J by 3 bases; unmatched bases: 6. The CDR3 is 16 amino acids. Germline CDR1 and CDR2: SEHNR and FQNEAQ (reference sequence). The CDR3, as DNA: TGTGCCAGCAGCTTAGACAGGGGGTCCCTAACAGATACGCAGTATTTT. This gives the protein CASSLDRGSLTDTQYF. Full variable domain (rest looked up from reference TRBV7-9 and TRBJ2-3): DTGVSQNPRHKITKRGQNVTFRCDPISEHNRLYWYRQTLGQGPEFLTYFQNEAQLEKSRLLSDRFSAERPKGSFSTLEIQRTEQGDSAMYLCASSLDRGSLTDTQYFGPGTRLTVL.

This clonotype is medium-sized in the sample. The rearrangement links TRBV7-9 to TRBJ2-5; the D gene is possibly TRBD1 (5 bases). Germline assignment: CDR1 SEHNR and CDR2 FQNEAQ (reference sequence). V lost 5 bases, J lost 5 bases, and 15 bases lay in between. CDR3 length equals 14 residues. The CDR3 spells CASSLHRSRETQYF. CDR3 coding DNA: TGTGCCAGCAGCCTTCACAGGTCGCGGGAGACCCAGTACTTC.

In this sample, this clonotype turned up many times. The rearrangement joins TRBV28 to TRBJ2-5; D call uncertain. Germline assignment: CDR1 MDHEN and CDR2 SYDVKM. V was shortened by 3 bases and J by 5 bases, with 13 bases between the two germline ends. The CDR3 runs 14 residues. The CDR3 DNA follows: TGTGCCAGCAGTTTTGTAGAAAGGACGGAGACCCAGTACTTC. This encodes CASSFVERTETQYF.

The table lists this clonotype with many counts. The gene calls are TRBV2 and TRBJ2-7, with D possibly being TRBD1 (5 bases). CDR1 is SNHLY and CDR2 is FYNNEI in the germline V gene. V gave up 5 bases and J gave up 1 base, with 12 bases separating them. This CDR3 is built from 14 residues. The CDR3 nucleotides read TGTGCCAGCAGTATCGACAGTCTTTCCTACGAGCAGTACTTC. Translating gives CASSIDSLSYEQYF.

A note on this clonotype: A read error may explain this, as a much larger clone is one base away. V gene TRBV7-3 combines with J gene TRBJ2-3; 8 bases are shared with TRBD2. Germline CDR1 SGHTA, CDR2 FQGTGA. Unmatched junction bases numbered 6, after V lost 5 bases and J lost 2 bases. CDR3 length: 15 amino acids. The CDR3 nucleotides are TGTGCCAGCAGCGTTAGCGGGACGCACACAGATACGCAGTATTTT. Amino acid sequence: CASSVSGTHTDTQYF.

This clonotype was recorded many times. The rearrangement uses TRBV7-9 and TRBJ1-2, with unresolved D. CDR3 size: 17 residues. The germline V gene encodes CDR1 SEHNR and CDR2 FQNEAQ (reference sequence). The V end lost 3 bases, the J end lost 4 bases, and 21 bases lay between the germline ends. The CDR3 nucleotides read TGTGCCAGCAGCTTGTTTACGTTTGGGATGGGAGGCTATGGCTACACCTTC. Amino acids: CASSLFTFGMGGYGYTF.

This clonotype was detected many times. The rearrangement uses TRBV9 and TRBJ2-3; weak D call: TRBD2 (5 bases). The germline V and J ends were trimmed by 0 bases and 3 bases, with 14 bases remaining between them. Germline V gene sequence: CDR1 SGDLS, CDR2 YYNGEE. The CDR3 length is 16 residues. DNA for the CDR3: TGTGCCAGCAGCGTAGGTGTGGAGGCCAGGACAGATACGCAGTATTTT. It codes for CASSVGVEARTDTQYF.

This clonotype has at least ten counts. The V call is TRBV29-1, the J call TRBJ2-3; D unclear. The CDR3 consists of 12 residues. The V and J ends lost 3 bases and 6 bases respectively, with 10 bases between them. Germline assignment: CDR1 SQVTM and CDR2 ANQGSEA. CDR3 bases: TGCAGCGTTGAGCCCGTACACGATACGCAGTATTTT. It encodes CSVEPVHDTQYF.

This clonotype was observed at least ten times. The rearrangement uses TRBV20-1 and TRBJ2-3, with D possibly matching TRBD2 (6 bases). Trimming left V 0 bases short and J 1 base short, with 11 bases between. The CDR3 is 15 amino acids. Per the germline V gene, CDR1 is DFQATT and CDR2 is SNEGSKA (reference sequence). This CDR3 reads CSARDRIAGTDTQYF. DNA of the CDR3: TGCAGTGCTAGAGATAGAATAGCGGGCACAGATACGCAGTATTTT.

This clonotype was seen repeatedly, ten times or more. The CDR3 DNA reads TGTGCCAGCTCACCAGGATCCTCCTACGAGCAGTACTTC. Amino acid sequence: CASSPGSSYEQYF. This chain links TRBV18 with TRBJ2-7; D uncertain. CDR1 KGHSH and CDR2 LQKENI come from the germline V gene. V was clipped by 2 bases and J by 0 bases, with 5 bases between them. The CDR3 is made up of 13 amino acids.

This sequence joins TRBV19 and TRBJ2-1; TRBD2 matches 7 bases. Germline V lookup: CDR1 LNHDA, CDR2 SQIVND (reference sequence). J was trimmed by 7 bases and V by 3 bases; bases with no gene match: 9. CDR3 length equals 15 residues. DNA of the CDR3: TGTGCCAGTAGTATCTCTAGCGGAGGGTCAAATGAGCAGTTCTTC. Protein product: CASSISSGGSNEQFF.

This chain uses TRBV18 with TRBJ2-7; 8 nucleotides match TRBD2. This CDR3 comprises 17 residues. Germline-derived CDR1 and CDR2 are KGHSH and LQKENI. The V gene end was trimmed by 1 base and the J gene end by 6 bases; junction bases not matched to a gene: 14. The CDR3 region is CASSPLSSGTQHCEQYF. The CDR3 DNA is TGTGCCAGCTCACCACTTAGTAGCGGGACGCAACACTGCGAGCAGTACTTC.

There are many counts of this clonotype. The chain joins TRBV5-6 to TRBJ2-6, with D unresolved. The CDR3 extends over 16 amino acids. Deletions cut 1 base from V and 4 bases from J, with 12 bases between. CDR1 and CDR2 (germline): SGHDT, YYEEEE. CDR3: CASSLIGGSGANVLTF. In nucleotides, the CDR3 is TGTGCCAGCAGCTTGATCGGCGGATCCGGGGCCAACGTCCTGACTTTC.

This clonotype came up many times. The chain employs TRBV6-2 or TRBV6-3 and TRBJ2-2; 7 nucleotides match TRBD2. Germline V CDR1 and CDR2: MNHEY, SVGEGT. Losses at the gene ends were 4 bases for V and 3 bases for J; bases not matched to a gene: 2. The CDR3 has 14 residues. The CDR3 DNA reads TGTGCCAGCAGTTGGACTAGAGACACCGGGGAGCTGTTTTTT. Translated, it gives CASSWTRDTGELFF.

Regarding this clonotype: Since a much larger clone is just one base distant, this may be a read error. The chain carries TRBV5-6 and TRBJ2-5; TRBD1 matches at 7 bases. CDR1 and CDR2 (germline): SGHDT, YYEEEE. This CDR3 comprises 16 residues. CDR3 bases: TGTGCCAGCAGCTTGGCCTACGTACAGGGGCAAGAGACCAAGTACTTC. Its protein is CASSLAYVQGQETKYF.

V usage is TRBV27 and J usage is TRBJ2-7, with 7 bases matching TRBD1. There are 17 residues in the CDR3. V lost 5 bases and J lost 0; bases outside the gene matches: 13. Germline V gene data show CDR1 as MNHEY and CDR2 as SMNVEV (reference sequence). The CDR3 loop reads CASSPYPPGQSSYEQYF. For the CDR3, the DNA is TGTGCCAGCAGTCCGTACCCTCCGGGACAGAGCTCCTACGAGCAGTACTTC.

Written as DNA, the CDR3 is TGTGCCAGCAGTTTTGGGGGGACGACTGAAGCTTTCTTT. It specifies CASSFGGTTEAFF. This chain links TRBV28 with TRBJ1-1; a possible D gene is TRBD1 (5 bases). CDR3 length equals 13 residues. Germline-derived CDR1 and CDR2 are MDHEN and SYDVKM. Trimming shortened V by 3 bases and J by 5 bases, and 10 bases separated the two germline ends.